What follows describes a single T cell receptor beta chain. Antigen specificity is unknown. The data stem from a study of cytomegalovirus exposure and HLA in healthy donors. While unrecorded immune exposures were likely, the donors were nominally healthy when sampled. Study-wide results and limits: Association of fewer than 20,000 TCR beta sequences with HLA alleles was found at 0.05 false discovery rate in a later analysis. A later analysis revealed that TCR association rates differed between HLA loci, peaking at DRB1 and bottoming out at HLA-C.

Trimming took 5 bases from V and 2 from J; bases not matched to a gene: 10. Germline CDR1 SGHRS, CDR2 YFSETQ. The CDR3 runs 17 residues. Amplification used 60 Vbeta primers and 13 Jbeta primers. The assay was immunoSEQ multiplex PCR, and TCRdb's table has in-frame clones only and misses some. The sample consists of about 240,000 clones, 75% to 85% of them appearing once. Sequenced: PBMCs. The chain recombines TRBV5-1 with TRBJ1-3; 10 bases match TRBD1. The source of this sequence is a woman aged 55-69 years in good health and CMV-seropositive. CDR3 DNA: TGCGCCAGCAGGGACAGCCCCGGGACAGGGGCTGGAAACACCATATATTTT. Amino acid sequence: CASRDSPGTGAGNTIYF.